This passage covers 6 T cell receptor beta chains from one sample sequenced in a study of blood T cells in healthy people across ages. Sample-barcoded 5' priming and a J-beta primer mix drove a second PCR of 7 to 11 cycles. Using its own MiXCR run on the 5' RACE reads, TCRdb lists one record per CDR3 protein. The table includes around 1.5 million distinct CDR3 sequences, roughly 32% detected once. Sequencing was carried out using blood. The receptor set was obtained from a young woman in good health.

This sequence joins TRBV20-1 and TRBJ1-4; D remains ambiguous. Germline CDR1 and CDR2: DFQATT and SNEGSKA (reference sequence). V lost 4 bases to trimming and J lost 4 bases, with 16 bases between them. CDR3 length: 15 amino acids. CDR3 bases: TGCAGTGCTACAATAGGCCGGAGTGGTAATGAAAAACTGTTTTTT. As protein: CSATIGRSGNEKLFF.

The V call is TRBV7-2, the J call TRBJ2-7; 8 positions agree with TRBD1. Trimming cost V 3 bases and J 5 bases; bases outside gene matches: 9. The CDR3 runs 15 residues. The germline V gene has CDR1 SGHTA and CDR2 FQGNSA. CDR3 loop: CASSFDGTGRDEQYF. The CDR3 region has the DNA TGTGCCAGCAGCTTCGATGGGACAGGCCGCGACGAGCAGTACTTC.

The chain joins TRBV5-1 to TRBJ1-5, with 8 bases aligning to TRBD1. The junction had 8 bases not matched to a gene; V was cut back by 4 bases and J by 5 bases. This CDR3 contains 15 residues. CDR1 SGHRS and CDR2 YFSETQ come from the germline V gene. The CDR3 DNA follows: TGCGCCAGCAGCCGGGGACAGGCCGGGGATCAGCCCCAGCATTTT. Its protein product is CASSRGQAGDQPQHF.

In this sample, this clonotype turned up a few times. The chain couples TRBV3-1 to TRBJ2-1; 7 nucleotides agree with TRBD1. V dropped 4 bases and J dropped 3; count of bases not matched to a gene: 6. This CDR3 region has 15 residues. Per the germline V gene, CDR1 is LGHDT and CDR2 is YNNKEL (reference sequence). This CDR3 reads CASSPFGTDYNEQFF. The CDR3 coding sequence is TGTGCCAGCAGCCCCTTCGGGACAGACTACAATGAGCAGTTCTTC.

The V gene is TRBV2, the J gene TRBJ2-7; 8 nucleotides align to TRBD1. Germline V gene sequence: CDR1 SNHLY, CDR2 FYNNEI. The CDR3 runs 15 residues. Trimming removed 0 bases from V and 5 bases from J; junction bases left unmatched: 6. CDR3 region: CASSEARAGGNEQYF. In DNA form, the CDR3 reads TGTGCCAGCAGTGAAGCGCGGGCAGGGGGCAACGAGCAGTACTTC.

This clonotype was detected only a few times. The V and J genes are TRBV12-3 or TRBV12-4 and TRBJ1-1, with 8 bases that match TRBD1. J gave up 2 bases and V 6 bases, and 8 bases lay outside the gene matches. CDR3 length: 15 residues. CDR3 DNA: TGTGCCAGCAGAAAGGGGACAGGCTCCAACACTGAAGCTTTCTTT. Its translation: CASRKGTGSNTEAFF.